This is a list of T cell receptor beta chains from one sample in a study of blood T cell repertoires in COVID-19. Measured with immunoSEQ multiplex PCR; TCRdb has only the in-frame clones, and not every one. Among some 490,000 clones, around nine tenths were seen once, and the ten largest hold 6.5% to 9.5%. Sample: PBMCs or T cells enriched from blood (not recorded which). These TCRs come from a woman aged 55-70 years who had recovered from COVID-19. CDR3s include the opening cysteine and the closing phenylalanine or tryptophan. The D gene is left open where the match is weak. Expanded clones are given a class, and other clones once, few, many or no size at all.

v_call: TRBV12-3/TRBV12-4; j_call: TRBJ2-1; clone_size: once; d_call: NA; cdr3_nt: TGTGCCAGCAGTCCTAACACCCGAGGGCAGTTCTTC; cdr3_aa: CASSPNTRGQFF
v_call: TRBV2; j_call: TRBJ2-5; clone_size: NA; d_call: TRBD2; cdr3_nt: TGTGCCAGCAGTGGGCAGCGGGGGGAGACCCAGTACTTC; cdr3_aa: CASSGQRGETQYF
v_call: TRBV27; j_call: TRBJ1-4; clone_size: NA; d_call: TRBD1; cdr3_nt: TGTGCCAGCAGCTCGGGACAGACTTATAATGAAAAACTGTTTTTT; cdr3_aa: CASSSGQTYNEKLFF
v_call: TRBV9; j_call: TRBJ1-2; clone_size: few; d_call: TRBD1; cdr3_nt: TGTGCCAGCAGCCCGGGACAGGTTGACTATGGCTACACCTTC; cdr3_aa: CASSPGQVDYGYTF
v_call: TRBV10-3; j_call: TRBJ1-1; clone_size: NA; d_call: TRBD1; cdr3_nt: TGTGCCATCACCCGGACAGGGAGGAACACTGAAGCTTTCTTT; cdr3_aa: CAITRTGRNTEAFF
v_call: TRBV7-8; j_call: TRBJ1-6; clone_size: NA; d_call: NA; cdr3_nt: TGTGCCAGCAGCTTAGCTTCGGGACCCCTCCACTTT; cdr3_aa: CASSLASGPLHF
v_call: TRBV6-2/TRBV6-3; j_call: TRBJ2-2; clone_size: NA; d_call: NA; cdr3_nt: TGTGCCAGCAGTTACACCACAAGCACCGGGGAGCTGTTTTTT; cdr3_aa: CASSYTTSTGELFF
v_call: TRBV10-1; j_call: TRBJ2-1; clone_size: many; d_call: TRBD1; cdr3_nt: TGCGCCAGCAGTGAAGTGGCAGGGGGCCGGTATGAGCAGTTCTTC; cdr3_aa: CASSEVAGGRYEQFF
v_call: TRBV6-5; j_call: TRBJ1-5; clone_size: NA; d_call: NA; cdr3_nt: TGTGCCAGCAGCCCCGGTCATGACGGGCAGCCCCAGCATTTT; cdr3_aa: CASSPGHDGQPQHF
v_call: TRBV19; j_call: TRBJ2-3; clone_size: NA; d_call: NA; cdr3_nt: TGTGCCAGTAGTCCCTCCGGGGATACGCAGTATTTT; cdr3_aa: CASSPSGDTQYF
v_call: TRBV9; j_call: TRBJ1-6; clone_size: NA; d_call: NA; cdr3_nt: TGTGCCAGCAGCGCCCAGGGGAGAAATTCACCCCTCCACTTT; cdr3_aa: CASSAQGRNSPLHF
v_call: TRBV27; j_call: TRBJ2-5; clone_size: once; d_call: NA; cdr3_nt: TGTGCCAGCAGTTTATCGGGCAGGGGCGGTATCCAAGAGACCCAGTACTTC; cdr3_aa: CASSLSGRGGIQETQYF
v_call: TRBV11-3; j_call: TRBJ1-2; clone_size: NA; d_call: NA; cdr3_nt: TGTGCCAGCAGTTACAGCGGGATCGACTATGGCTACACCTTC; cdr3_aa: CASSYSGIDYGYTF
v_call: TRBV30; j_call: TRBJ2-1; clone_size: once; d_call: NA; cdr3_nt: TGTGCCTGGAGTGTCAATTACAATGAGCAGTTCTTC; cdr3_aa: CAWSVNYNEQFF
v_call: TRBV6-2/TRBV6-3; j_call: TRBJ1-5; clone_size: NA; d_call: NA; cdr3_nt: TGTGCCAGCAGTCGGGAAAATGTTCAGCCCCAGCATTTT; cdr3_aa: CASSRENVQPQHF
v_call: TRBV5-1; j_call: TRBJ2-2; clone_size: NA; d_call: NA; cdr3_nt: TGCGCCAGCAGTCCCTTCCTGCAGGGCGGCACCGGGGAGCTGTTTTTT; cdr3_aa: CASSPFLQGGTGELFF
v_call: TRBV3-1/TRBV3-2; j_call: TRBJ1-2; clone_size: NA; d_call: NA; cdr3_nt: TGTGCCAGCAGCCGTCAGGCCTATGGCTACACCTTC; cdr3_aa: CASSRQAYGYTF
v_call: TRBV21-1; j_call: TRBJ1-6; clone_size: few; d_call: NA; cdr3_nt: TGTGCCAGCAGCAAAGAGGGAGGGGACCATAATTCACCCCTCCACTTT; cdr3_aa: CASSKEGGDHNSPLHF
v_call: TRBV7-2; j_call: TRBJ2-3; clone_size: NA; d_call: TRBD2; cdr3_nt: TGTGCCAGCAGCTTAGGGGTTAGCGGGGGAGCAGATACGCAGTATTTT; cdr3_aa: CASSLGVSGGADTQYF
v_call: TRBV28; j_call: TRBJ1-2; clone_size: NA; d_call: NA; cdr3_nt: TGTGCCAGCAGTTTAGCATTCGGCTATGGCTACACCTTC; cdr3_aa: CASSLAFGYGYTF
v_call: TRBV2; j_call: TRBJ1-2; clone_size: NA; d_call: NA; cdr3_nt: TGTGCCAGCAGGGGAGACGCCAGTGGCTACACCTTC; cdr3_aa: CASRGDASGYTF
v_call: TRBV11-2; j_call: TRBJ2-1; clone_size: NA; d_call: NA; cdr3_nt: TGTGCCAGCAGCCGGAGCGCGGATAGCTCCTACAATGAGCAGTTCTTC; cdr3_aa: CASSRSADSSYNEQFF
v_call: TRBV25-1; j_call: TRBJ2-7; clone_size: once; d_call: NA; cdr3_nt: TGTGCCAGCAGTAGTATCGGCGGCTACGAGCAGTACTTC; cdr3_aa: CASSSIGGYEQYF
v_call: TRBV5-1; j_call: TRBJ1-1; clone_size: NA; d_call: NA; cdr3_nt: TGCGCCAGCCGCCTTAGTAACACTGAAGCTTTCTTT; cdr3_aa: CASRLSNTEAFF
v_call: TRBV7-6; j_call: TRBJ2-2; clone_size: NA; d_call: TRBD1; cdr3_nt: TGTGCCAGCAGACTACAGGGGGCAGGTGGGGAGCTGTTTTTT; cdr3_aa: CASRLQGAGGELFF
v_call: TRBV7-7; j_call: TRBJ1-5; clone_size: NA; d_call: TRBD1; cdr3_nt: TGTGCTAGCAGCTTAGGGGACAGGGCTAGGCCAAGCAATCAGCCCCAGCATTTT; cdr3_aa: CASSLGDRARPSNQPQHF
v_call: TRBV3-1/TRBV3-2; j_call: TRBJ1-2; clone_size: few; d_call: TRBD1; cdr3_nt: TGTGCCAGCAGACCTACAGGGGGCAGCTATGGCTACACCTTC; cdr3_aa: CASRPTGGSYGYTF
v_call: TRBV2; j_call: TRBJ1-4; clone_size: once; d_call: TRBD1; cdr3_nt: TGTGCCAGCAATGAACCACCGGGACAGGGGGCTAATGAAAAACTGTTTTTT; cdr3_aa: CASNEPPGQGANEKLFF
v_call: TRBV4-1; j_call: TRBJ2-1; clone_size: NA; d_call: NA; cdr3_nt: TGCGCCAGCAGCCCCGTGGGGAGTAATGAGCAGTTCTTC; cdr3_aa: CASSPVGSNEQFF
v_call: TRBV19; j_call: TRBJ1-4; clone_size: NA; d_call: NA; cdr3_nt: TGTGCCAGCGCGAGGGCAGTGAATAATGAAAAACTGTTTTTT; cdr3_aa: CASARAVNNEKLFF
v_call: TRBV24-1; j_call: TRBJ1-3; clone_size: once; d_call: NA; cdr3_nt: TGTGCCACCGCGGGGTGGGTTGGAAACACCATATATTTT; cdr3_aa: CATAGWVGNTIYF
v_call: TRBV5-1; j_call: TRBJ1-6; clone_size: NA; d_call: NA; cdr3_nt: TGCGCCAGCAGCGAAAGCCATAATTCACCCCTCCACTTT; cdr3_aa: CASSESHNSPLHF
v_call: TRBV5-4; j_call: TRBJ2-7; clone_size: NA; d_call: NA; cdr3_nt: TGTGCCAGCAGCTTGGACACGTCCTACGAGCAGTACTTC; cdr3_aa: CASSLDTSYEQYF
v_call: TRBV7-8; j_call: TRBJ2-5; clone_size: NA; d_call: NA; cdr3_nt: TGTGCCAGCAGCCGGGGGCATACAGAGACCCAGTACTTC; cdr3_aa: CASSRGHTETQYF
v_call: TRBV3-1/TRBV3-2; j_call: TRBJ1-2; clone_size: NA; d_call: NA; cdr3_nt: TGTGCCAGCAGCCAAGGAAAGGGAGTAAACTATGGCTACACCTTC; cdr3_aa: CASSQGKGVNYGYTF
v_call: TRBV2; j_call: TRBJ2-5; clone_size: NA; d_call: TRBD1; cdr3_nt: TGTGCCACCACCGACAGGGACCAAGAGACCCAGTACTTC; cdr3_aa: CATTDRDQETQYF
v_call: TRBV7-2; j_call: TRBJ1-5; clone_size: NA; d_call: TRBD1; cdr3_nt: TGTGCCAGCAGCCCGAGGACAGGGGGGAATCAGCCCCAGCATTTT; cdr3_aa: CASSPRTGGNQPQHF
v_call: TRBV4-2; j_call: TRBJ1-1; clone_size: once; d_call: TRBD1; cdr3_nt: TGTGCCAGCAGCCCCAAAGGGGGGACAGGGGGGAGGGCTGAAGCTTTCTTT; cdr3_aa: CASSPKGGTGGRAEAFF